The 17 T cell receptor beta chains reported below all come from one sample, sequenced in a study of blood T cells in healthy people across ages. With a J-beta primer mix and a sample-barcoded 5' primer, a second PCR ran about 7 to 12 cycles. Using its own MiXCR run on the 5' RACE reads, TCRdb lists one record per CDR3 protein. The data show 800,000 to 950,000 distinct CDR3 sequences, about 36% seen once. Sequencing used blood. The source is a man younger than 35 in good health.

The chain uses TRBV29-1 and TRBJ1-2; D gene ambiguous. The CDR3 contains 11 residues. Germline loops: CDR1 SQVTM, CDR2 ANQGSEA. V gave up 4 bases and J gave up 4 bases, with 7 bases separating them. In DNA, the CDR3 is TGCAGCGTTGGGGGTTCCTATGGCTACACCTTC. Translating gives CSVGGSYGYTF.

About this clonotype itself: Since a much larger clone is just one base distant, this may be a read error. The rearrangement joins TRBV7-9 to TRBJ2-2; weak D call: TRBD2 (6 bases). The CDR3 is 17 residues long. Germline V lookup: CDR1 SEHNR, CDR2 FQNEAQ (reference sequence). CDR3 sequence: CASSFGVDIGNTGGLFF. CDR3 in DNA: TGTGCCAGCAGCTTCGGTGTGGACATTGGAAACACCGGGGGGCTGTTTTTT. The whole variable domain, filled in from reference TRBV7-9 and TRBJ2-2, reads DTGVSQNPRHKITKRGQNVTFRCDPISEHNRLYWYRQTLGQGPEFLTYFQNEAQLEKSRLLSDRFSAERPKGSFSTLEIQRTEQGDSAMYLCASSFGVDIGNTGGLFFGEGSRLTVL.

In DNA form, the CDR3 reads TGCGCCAGCAGCTTGGGTACGACCGAGCAAGAGACCCAGTACTTC. Protein sequence: CASSLGTTEQETQYF. The rearrangement links TRBV5-1 to TRBJ2-5; D is ambiguous. Germline V gene sequence: CDR1 SGHRS, CDR2 YFSETQ. There are 15 residues in the CDR3. With 0 bases removed from V and 2 bases from J, the gap between germline ends came to 11 bases.

This clonotype was seen at least ten times. The rearrangement uses TRBV12-3 or TRBV12-4 and TRBJ2-5; 8 nucleotides align to TRBD1. Trimming removed 6 bases from V and 5 bases from J; junction bases left unmatched: 5. The CDR3 has 13 amino acids. The CDR3: CASRVGQGETQYF. The CDR3 DNA reads as TGTGCCAGCAGGGTCGGACAGGGTGAGACCCAGTACTTC.

This clonotype was seen more than once but under ten times. Written as DNA, the CDR3 is TGCGCCAGCAGCTTGGTGCCAGCGGAAGCTAACTATGGCTACACCTTC. Its translation is CASSLVPAEANYGYTF. The chain joins TRBV5-1 to TRBJ1-2; D gene uncertain. Trimming removed 0 bases at V and 0 bases at J, with 12 bases between. Germline CDR1 SGHRS, CDR2 YFSETQ. This CDR3 is built from 16 residues.

This clonotype was counted only a few times. The chain employs TRBV7-2 and TRBJ2-3; D may be TRBD1 or TRBD2 (5 bases each). This CDR3 spans 13 amino acids. Germline CDR1 reads SGHTA; CDR2 reads FQGNSA. Trimming took 8 bases from V and 5 from J, leaving 14 bases between them. CDR3 residues: CASSRERRDTQYF. The CDR3 bases are TGTGCCAGCTCCAGGGAGCGAAGAGATACGCAGTATTTT.

In this sample, this clonotype turned up many times. V and J are TRBV6-6 and TRBJ2-3; 7 bases are shared with TRBD1. The CDR3 contains 16 residues. Unmatched junction bases numbered 11, after V lost 2 bases and J lost 6 bases. Germline V gene lookup returns CDR1 MNHNY and CDR2 SVGAGI (reference sequence). The CDR3 spells CASSYPGTVSLDTQYF. The CDR3 DNA follows: TGTGCCAGCAGTTACCCCGGGACAGTATCTTTGGATACGCAGTATTTT.

This clonotype was detected ten times or more. This chain uses TRBV12-3 or TRBV12-4 with TRBJ2-4; D tentatively fits TRBD1 or TRBD2 (5 bases each). Deletions cut 6 bases from V and 7 bases from J, with 13 bases between. The CDR3 spans 13 residues. CDR3 in DNA: TGTGCCAGCAGCTCGGGACGCCTGAACATTCAGTACTTC. Protein product: CASSSGRLNIQYF.

This clonotype was picked up a small number of times. The chain combines TRBV6-1 with TRBJ1-2, with D hard to call. The CDR3 runs 15 residues. Deletions cut 3 bases from V and 0 bases from J, with 11 bases between. Germline CDR1 reads MNHNS; CDR2 reads SASEGT. CDR3 amino acids: CASSEFGVSNYGYTF. The DNA for the CDR3 is TGTGCCAGCAGTGAGTTCGGGGTTTCTAACTATGGCTACACCTTC.

CDR3 nucleotides: TGTGCCAGCAGACCAACAGTGAACACTGAAGCTTTCTTT. As protein: CASRPTVNTEAFF. This chain joins TRBV6-2 or TRBV6-3 and TRBJ1-1; no firm D call. This CDR3 is built from 13 residues. Germline V gene lookup returns CDR1 MNHEY and CDR2 SVGEGT. Deletions cut 6 bases from V and 0 bases from J, with 8 bases between.

On this clonotype itself: The junction departs from the called germline gene at one end, perhaps through a read error. This chain connects TRBV15 to TRBJ1-6; TRBD1 might be the D (6 bases). The CDR3 spans 15 residues. From germline, CDR1 is LNHNV and CDR2 YYDKDF (reference sequence). The CDR3 bases are TGTGCCACCAGCACCAACAGGGAGTGGATTTCACCCCCCCACTTT. Residues: CATSTNREWISPPHF. Full variable domain (rest looked up from reference TRBV15 and TRBJ1-6): DAMVIQNPRYQVTQFGKPVTLSCSQTLNHNVMYWYQQKSSQAPKLLFHYYDKDFNNEADTPDNFQSRRPNTSFCFLDIRSPGLGDTAMYLCATSTNREWISPPHFGNGTRLTVT.

This clonotype has only a few counts. DNA for the CDR3: TGCGCCAGCGTAGGGTTAGGAAAAACCTACGAGCAGTACTTC. Translated: CASVGLGKTYEQYF. The rearrangement uses TRBV4-1 and TRBJ2-7; D is unclear. Trimming pared 8 bases from V and 2 bases from J, leaving 16 bases between. The CDR3 spans 14 residues. Looked up from germline, CDR1 is MGHRA and CDR2 is YSYEKL.

This clonotype was observed a handful of times. The chain couples TRBV5-4 to TRBJ1-5; possible D gene TRBD1, 6 bases. V lost 4 bases to trimming and J lost 4 bases, with 12 bases between them. The CDR3 has 14 residues. Germline values: CDR1 SGHNT, CDR2 YYREEE (reference sequence). The CDR3 DNA is TGTGCCAGCAGCGTGGGCGGACAGAATCAGCCCCAGCATTTT. This translates into CASSVGGQNQPQHF.

This clonotype was counted ten times or more. The chain combines TRBV20-1 with TRBJ2-3; 13 positions match TRBD2. CDR1 and CDR2 (germline): DFQATT, SNEGSKA (reference sequence). The V gene end was trimmed by 6 bases and the J gene end by 6 bases; junction bases not matched to a gene: 6. This CDR3 is 14 amino acids long. In DNA form, the CDR3 reads TGCAGTGCACCTACTAGCGGGGGGGCGGATACGCAGTATTTT. It translates to CSAPTSGGADTQYF.

Regarding this clonotype: A clone one base away is much larger, so this may be a read error. The V call is TRBV4-1, the J call TRBJ1-2; D may be TRBD1 (5 bases). Between the trimmed V and J ends, which lost 1 base and 1 base, there was a span of 7 bases. The CDR3 spans 14 residues. From germline, CDR1 is MGHRA and CDR2 YSYEKL. CDR3 residues: CASSQGQNNYGYTF. The DNA of the CDR3 is TGCGCCAGCAGCCAAGGACAGAATAACTATGGCTACACCTTC.

The chain joins TRBV29-1 to TRBJ2-7; D is unclear. This CDR3 has 13 residues. The germline V and J ends were trimmed by 7 bases and 0 bases, with 13 bases remaining between them. In germline, CDR1 is SQVTM, CDR2 ANQGSEA. The CDR3 DNA is TGCAGCGCCGCACGGGCCACCTCCTACGAGCAGTACTTC. This codes for CSAARATSYEQYF.

The chain carries TRBV7-3 and TRBJ2-1, with 7 bases aligning to TRBD2. Losses at the gene ends were 6 bases for V and 10 bases for J; bases not matched to a gene: 15. CDR3 length equals 15 residues. Germline CDR1 reads SGHTA; CDR2 reads FQGTGA. This CDR3 is CASSLEGAGYWEQFF. The DNA for the CDR3 is TGTGCCAGCAGTTTGGAGGGAGCGGGGTATTGGGAGCAGTTCTTC.